The 20 T cell receptor beta chains in this list originate from one sample, sequenced in a study of cytomegalovirus exposure and HLA in healthy donors. PCR involved 60 Vbeta and 13 Jbeta primers. Sequenced by immunoSEQ multiplex PCR; TCRdb stores in-frame clones only, minus some. The data contain about 110,000 clones, 79% of them singletons. The sample comprised PBMCs. The receptors originated from a woman in her forties in good health and CMV-seronegative.

The rearrangement links TRBV9 to TRBJ1-1; tentatively, D is TRBD1 (6 bases). CDR1 and CDR2 from the germline V gene are SGDLS and YYNGEE. The germline V and J ends were trimmed by 7 bases and 4 bases, with 20 bases remaining between them. This CDR3 contains 15 residues. The CDR3 reads CASSRAGADGTEAFF. For the CDR3, the DNA is TGTGCCAGCTCACGGGCAGGGGCGGATGGCACTGAAGCTTTCTTT.

The V and J genes are TRBV28 and TRBJ1-5, with D possibly being TRBD1 (5 bases). Germline-derived CDR1 and CDR2 are MDHEN and SYDVKM. The CDR3 has 15 residues. The germline V and J ends were trimmed by 7 bases and 5 bases, with 18 bases remaining between them. CDR3 DNA: TGTGCCAGCACCCTTTGGAGGGACGGAGATCAGCCCCAGCATTTT. This translates into CASTLWRDGDQPQHF.

This chain uses TRBV9 with TRBJ2-3, with 7 bases lining up with TRBD1. Per the germline V gene, CDR1 is SGDLS and CDR2 is YYNGEE. Trimming removed 3 bases from V and 1 base from J; junction bases left unmatched: 5. The CDR3 has 15 residues. CDR3 loop: CASSATGDRTDTQYF. The CDR3 DNA is TGTGCCAGCAGCGCCACAGGGGACCGCACAGATACGCAGTATTTT.

The chain joins TRBV10-3 to TRBJ2-7; 10 bases agree with TRBD2. Germline lookup yields CDR1 ENHRY and CDR2 SYGVKD. This CDR3 spans 15 amino acids. Germline trimming cut 9 bases from V and 1 base from J; bases unmatched to any gene: 9. CDR3 amino acids: CAISIAGGESYEQYF. In nucleotides, the CDR3 is TGTGCCATTTCAATAGCGGGGGGCGAGTCCTACGAGCAGTACTTC.

The rearrangement uses TRBV28 and TRBJ1-1; D perhaps matches TRBD1 (5 bases). The V gene lost 4 bases and the J gene lost 1 base, with 16 bases spanning the gap. Germline V lookup: CDR1 MDHEN, CDR2 SYDVKM. This CDR3 comprises 16 residues. CDR3 amino acids: CASSSPRGQGNTEAFF. CDR3 DNA: TGTGCCAGCAGTTCACCCCGCGGACAAGGGAACACTGAAGCTTTCTTT.

The V gene is TRBV10-2, the J gene TRBJ1-4; possibly TRBD1 for D (5 bases). Trimming removed 0 bases from V and 5 bases from J, with 10 bases in between. Germline loops: CDR1 WSHSY, CDR2 SAAADI. CDR3 size: 15 residues. The CDR3 is CASSESPRANEKLFF. The CDR3 DNA follows: TGCGCCAGCAGTGAGTCGCCCAGGGCGAATGAAAAACTGTTTTTT.

A few counts support this clone. The CDR3 spells CASSFGRGVSQSGANVLTF. The DNA for the CDR3 is TGTGCCAGCAGTTTTGGCCGGGGGGTTAGTCAATCTGGGGCCAACGTCCTGACTTTC. The chain has TRBV28 and TRBJ2-6; the match to TRBD2 covers 7 bases. The CDR3 extends over 19 amino acids. Germline lookup yields CDR1 MDHEN and CDR2 SYDVKM. V shed 3 bases and J 1 base; nucleotides not matched to a gene: 12.

This chain joins TRBV28 and TRBJ1-3, with D perhaps TRBD1 (6 bases). The germline V gene encodes CDR1 MDHEN and CDR2 SYDVKM. Between the trimmed V and J ends, which lost 3 bases and 2 bases, there was a span of 14 bases. The CDR3 is 16 amino acids. DNA for the CDR3: TGTGCCAGCAGTTTGGGGGGGGCCCAGACTGGAAACACCATATATTTT. Translation: CASSLGGAQTGNTIYF.

The V call is TRBV6-6, the J call TRBJ2-2; maybe TRBD2 (6 bases). The germline V gene has CDR1 MNHNY and CDR2 SVGAGI (reference sequence). The CDR3 consists of 14 residues. Trimming stripped 10 bases from V and 0 bases from J, with 12 bases between. CDR3 protein: CAIKGLSNTGELFF. The CDR3 DNA reads as TGTGCCATCAAAGGACTATCGAACACCGGGGAGCTGTTTTTT.

A single count supports this clone. The gene calls are TRBV28 and TRBJ2-2; TRBD1 matches 8 bases. This CDR3 is 13 amino acids long. The V gene's germline CDR1 is MDHEN and CDR2 SYDVKM. Unmatched junction bases numbered 1, after V lost 9 bases and J lost 1 base. The CDR3 loop reads CASGQGNTGELFF. The CDR3 DNA reads TGTGCCAGTGGACAGGGGAACACCGGGGAGCTGTTTTTT.

The gene calls are TRBV5-8 and TRBJ2-7; possibly TRBD2 for D (6 bases). This CDR3 has 14 residues. Germline-derived CDR1 and CDR2 are SGHTS and YDEGEE. Between the trimmed V and J ends, which lost 0 bases and 2 bases, there was a span of 9 bases. The CDR3 here is CASSLEAGTYEQYF. The CDR3 DNA reads TGTGCCAGCAGCTTGGAGGCGGGGACCTACGAGCAGTACTTC.

The chain is built from TRBV10-3 and TRBJ1-5; 8 bases line up with TRBD1. Germline V gene sequence: CDR1 ENHRY, CDR2 SYGVKD. The CDR3 totals 19 residues. Trimming at V came to 0 bases and at J to 2 bases, leaving 12 bases not matched to a gene. CDR3 sequence (DNA): TGTGCCATCAGTGAGTCTGGCGACAGGGGAACGTTCGGCAATCAGCCCCAGCATTTT. Amino acid sequence: CAISESGDRGTFGNQPQHF.

The chain recombines TRBV11-3 with TRBJ2-2, with D unclear. The CDR3 contains 17 residues. Germline CDR1 SGHNT, CDR2 YENEEA. V gave up 0 bases and J gave up 4 bases, with 15 bases separating them. The CDR3 nucleotides read TGTGCCAGCAGCTTAGACGGGTTTAATGTGGGCACCGGGGAGCTGTTTTTT. It codes for CASSLDGFNVGTGELFF.

The CDR3 is CASSRGASGSSTDTQYF. CDR3 nucleotides: TGTGCCAGCAGCCGGGGGGCTAGCGGGTCAAGCACAGATACGCAGTATTTT. V and J are TRBV7-2 and TRBJ2-3; 8 bases fit TRBD2. V dropped 5 bases and J dropped 0; count of bases not matched to a gene: 10. CDR1 and CDR2 (germline): SGHTA, FQGNSA. The CDR3 totals 17 residues.

The chain is built from TRBV28 and TRBJ2-4, with 7 bases fitting TRBD1. The junction had 7 bases not matched to a gene; V was cut back by 5 bases and J by 6 bases. Per germline, CDR1 MDHEN and CDR2 SYDVKM. The CDR3 extends over 14 amino acids. CDR3 sequence: CASSTPGTANIQYF. The CDR3 DNA reads as TGTGCCAGCAGTACCCCCGGGACAGCAAACATTCAGTACTTC.

The sample holds a few counts of this clone. The V call is TRBV19, the J call TRBJ1-4; no reliable D call. Trimming removed 2 bases at V and 4 bases at J, with 11 bases between. Per the germline V gene, CDR1 is LNHDA and CDR2 is SQIVND (reference sequence). The CDR3 extends over 15 amino acids. The CDR3 sequence: CASSISAASNEKLFF. The CDR3 nucleotides are TGTGCCAGTAGTATATCGGCAGCGAGTAATGAAAAACTGTTTTTT.

Only a few counts were recorded for this clone. The rearrangement joins TRBV28 to TRBJ2-7, with a tentative D call TRBD1 (6 bases). Trimming shortened V by 6 bases and J by 4 bases, and 19 bases separated the two germline ends. CDR3 length: 15 amino acids. Germline V lookup: CDR1 MDHEN, CDR2 SYDVKM. The CDR3 reads CASSLRGLGYYEQYF. CDR3 nucleotide sequence: TGTGCCAGCAGCCTCAGGGGATTAGGGTATTACGAGCAGTACTTC.

This rearrangement joins TRBV7-2 to TRBJ2-1; 8 nucleotides align to TRBD2. Germline V gene data show CDR1 as SGHTA and CDR2 as FQGNSA. The CDR3 has 15 residues. The ends lost 4 bases at V and 5 bases at J; junction bases unmatched: 7. CDR3 in amino acids: CASSSQAGAHNEQFF. CDR3 DNA sequence: TGTGCCAGCAGCTCCCAAGCGGGAGCACACAATGAGCAGTTCTTC.

V and J are TRBV10-3 and TRBJ2-5; TRBD2 matches at 11 bases. Germline values: CDR1 ENHRY, CDR2 SYGVKD. The CDR3 runs 14 residues. V dropped 3 bases and J dropped 5; count of bases not matched to a gene: 2. CDR3 DNA sequence: TGTGCCATCAGTGATAGCGGGGGGGCGGAGACCCAGTACTTC. It translates to CAISDSGGAETQYF.

The rearrangement links TRBV27 to TRBJ1-2; TRBD1 matches at 7 bases. CDR1 MNHEY and CDR2 SMNVEV come from the germline V gene (reference sequence). The junction had 5 bases not matched to a gene; V was cut back by 6 bases and J by 4 bases. CDR3 length: 13 amino acids. This CDR3 is CASSRTGIYGYTF. In DNA form, the CDR3 reads TGTGCCAGCAGCAGGACAGGAATCTATGGCTACACCTTC.